These T cell receptor beta chains were read from a single sample in a study of cytomegalovirus exposure and HLA in healthy donors. Produced via immunoSEQ multiplex PCR; TCRdb's table is partial and in-frame only. The sample records some 170,000 clones, about two thirds being singletons. The sample comprised PBMCs. These receptors were obtained from a human donor in good health. Both conserved end residues are part of each CDR3. A D gene is named only where the DNA matches it firmly. Where a row states a size, it is once, few, many or the class of an expanded clone; other rows omit it.

v_call,clone_size,j_call,d_call,cdr3_aa,cdr3_nt
TRBV5-4,-,TRBJ1-2,-,CASSPGSGQLFYGYTF,TGTGCCAGCAGCCCGGGGTCTGGGCAGCTCTTCTATGGCTACACCTTC
TRBV14,-,TRBJ1-2,-,CASSQAMTGGYTF,TGTGCCAGCAGCCAAGCTATGACAGGTGGCTACACCTTC
TRBV5-4,-,TRBJ1-3,TRBD1,CASSSGTVGNTIYF,TGTGCCAGCAGCTCCGGGACAGTCGGAAACACCATATATTTT
TRBV2,-,TRBJ1-4,-,CASVGGAGKLFF,TGTGCCAGCGTGGGGGGAGCGGGAAAACTGTTTTTT
TRBV5-6,-,TRBJ1-4,TRBD1,CASSLARGPNEKLFF,TGTGCCAGCAGCTTGGCCAGGGGGCCGAATGAAAAACTGTTTTTT
TRBV7-2,-,TRBJ2-1,TRBD1,CASSLRDRYNEQFF,TGTGCCAGCAGCTTACGGGACAGGTACAATGAGCAGTTCTTC
TRBV28,-,TRBJ1-2,-,CASHAAQFGYTF,TGTGCCAGCCACGCGGCCCAGTTCGGCTACACCTTC
TRBV5-1,few,TRBJ2-2,-,CASSLVQGHNTGELFF,TGCGCCAGCAGCTTGGTTCAGGGACATAACACCGGGGAGCTGTTTTTT
TRBV7-3,-,TRBJ2-5,TRBD2,CASSPRGGSQETQYF,TGTGCCAGCAGCCCCCGGGGGGGATCTCAAGAGACCCAGTACTTC
TRBV6-6,few,TRBJ2-2,-,CASKAGQNTGELFF,TGTGCCAGCAAGGCAGGGCAGAACACCGGGGAGCTGTTTTTT
TRBV5-1,-,TRBJ2-3,TRBD2,CASSLWSVAGADTQYF,TGCGCCAGCAGCTTGTGGTCTGTAGCGGGGGCAGATACGCAGTATTTT
TRBV5-6,few,TRBJ1-5,-,CASSLWRWDQPQHF,TGTGCCAGCAGCTTGTGGCGGTGGGATCAGCCCCAGCATTTT
TRBV4-3,-,TRBJ2-1,-,CASSQDRGFNEQFF,TGCGCCAGCAGCCAAGATCGGGGTTTCAATGAGCAGTTCTTC
TRBV30,-,TRBJ2-2,TRBD2,CAWSGGAGGRTGELFF,TGTGCCTGGAGTGGCGGAGCGGGGGGGCGCACCGGGGAGCTGTTTTTT
TRBV5-5,-,TRBJ1-3,TRBD1,CASSLDRGLSSGNTIYF,TGTGCCAGCAGCTTGGACAGGGGGTTGAGCTCTGGAAACACCATATATTTT
TRBV2,-,TRBJ2-1,-,CASNVGLKVWYEQFF,TGTGCCAGCAACGTCGGACTAAAGGTGTGGTATGAGCAGTTCTTC
TRBV19,few,TRBJ2-3,TRBD1,CATQGAADTQYF,TGTGCCACACAGGGGGCCGCAGATACGCAGTATTTT
TRBV18,-,TRBJ2-2,-,CASSPHHDTGELFF,TGTGCCAGCTCACCACATCATGACACCGGGGAGCTGTTTTTT
TRBV7-9,-,TRBJ2-6,-,CASSLRQAGANVLTF,TGTGCCAGCAGCCTCCGACAGGCTGGGGCCAACGTCCTGACTTTC
TRBV7-7,-,TRBJ2-5,-,CASSTGWNQETQYF,TGTGCTAGCAGCACCGGGTGGAACCAAGAGACCCAGTACTTC
TRBV12-5,few,TRBJ2-5,-,CASGQTGTGETQYF,TGTGCTAGTGGTCAGACCGGCACGGGGGAGACCCAGTACTTC
TRBV30,-,TRBJ2-2,TRBD2,CAWSQGLATGELFF,TGTGCCTGGAGTCAGGGACTAGCGACCGGGGAGCTGTTTTTT
TRBV6-5,-,TRBJ1-5,-,CASSPNTIQPQHF,TGTGCCAGCAGTCCCAACACGATTCAGCCCCAGCATTTT
TRBV7-2,-,TRBJ1-1,TRBD1,CASSYPQGARTEAFF,TGTGCCAGCAGCTACCCACAGGGGGCGAGGACTGAAGCTTTCTTT
TRBV14,once,TRBJ1-1,TRBD1,CASSQVPGTGYVGTEAFF,TGTGCCAGCAGCCAAGTCCCTGGGACAGGGTATGTGGGCACTGAAGCTTTCTTT
TRBV27,-,TRBJ2-2,-,CASSAIYPGELFF,TGTGCCAGCAGTGCGATTTATCCCGGGGAGCTGTTTTTT
TRBV5-1,-,TRBJ1-2,TRBD1,CASSPDRGRGGYTF,TGCGCCAGCAGCCCCGACAGGGGGAGAGGTGGCTACACCTTC
TRBV7-8,once,TRBJ1-2,-,CASSFRTKGYGYTF,TGTGCCAGCAGCTTTCGGACCAAGGGGTATGGCTACACCTTC
TRBV11-2,-,TRBJ2-3,-,CASSLGSGLADTQYF,TGTGCCAGCAGCTTAGGTTCAGGGTTGGCAGATACGCAGTATTTT
TRBV20-1,-,TRBJ2-7,-,CSASRGYEQYF,TGCAGTGCTAGTCGGGGCTACGAGCAGTACTTC
TRBV5-6,-,TRBJ1-1,-,CASSSYRDRDTEAFF,TGTGCCAGCAGCTCTTACAGGGACCGGGACACTGAAGCTTTCTTT
TRBV7-9,-,TRBJ1-3,TRBD1,CASSLGQGSSGNTIYF,TGTGCCAGCAGCTTGGGACAGGGAAGCTCTGGAAACACCATATATTTT
TRBV7-3,once,TRBJ2-2,TRBD1,CASSPRDREASVTGELFF,TGTGCCAGCAGCCCCAGGGACAGGGAGGCCTCGGTCACCGGGGAGCTGTTTTTT
TRBV7-8,few,TRBJ1-4,-,CASSLRQKEKLFF,TGTGCCAGCAGCTTACGACAGAAGGAAAAACTGTTTTTT
TRBV6-6,few,TRBJ1-5,TRBD1,CASSYLTGEPQHF,TGTGCCAGCAGTTACTTAACAGGGGAACCCCAGCATTTT
TRBV4-3,-,TRBJ2-5,TRBD1,CASSQDLGGAETQYF,TGCGCCAGCAGCCAAGATTTAGGGGGCGCCGAGACCCAGTACTTC
TRBV29-1,few,TRBJ2-3,TRBD2,CSFRTSGITDTQYF,TGCAGCTTCCGGACTAGCGGAATTACAGATACGCAGTATTTT
TRBV6-1,-,TRBJ1-5,TRBD1,CASKPWTGGNQPQHF,TGTGCCAGCAAACCTTGGACAGGGGGGAATCAGCCCCAGCATTTT
TRBV11-2,-,TRBJ2-3,TRBD1,CASSPRTGGDTQYF,TGTGCCAGCAGCCCCAGGACAGGAGGAGATACGCAGTATTTT
TRBV4-1,-,TRBJ2-7,TRBD1,CASSQGAPGQGVYEQYF,TGCGCCAGCAGCCAAGGTGCCCCGGGACAGGGAGTTTACGAGCAGTACTTC
TRBV7-3,-,TRBJ2-2,TRBD1,CASSWDRNTGELFF,TGTGCCAGCAGCTGGGACAGGAACACCGGGGAGCTGTTTTTT
TRBV7-7,-,TRBJ2-1,-,CASSLGLTGGQFF,TGTGCTAGCAGCTTAGGTCTCACCGGTGGGCAGTTCTTC
TRBV19,-,TRBJ1-1,TRBD1,CASSRDRVNTEAFF,TGTGCCAGTAGTAGGGACAGGGTCAACACTGAAGCTTTCTTT
TRBV29-1,-,TRBJ1-1,-,CSVGGLNTEAFF,TGCAGCGTGGGGGGACTTAACACTGAAGCTTTCTTT
TRBV12-2,once,TRBJ1-1,-,CASREMNTEAFF,TGTGCAAGTCGGGAGATGAACACTGAAGCTTTCTTT
TRBV19,few,TRBJ2-7,-,CASSEGVSGEQYF,TGTGCCAGTAGTGAGGGTGTTAGTGGTGAGCAGTACTTC
TRBV30,few,TRBJ1-2,-,CASAQRADINYGYTF,TGTGCCTCCGCCCAGAGGGCGGATATTAACTATGGCTACACCTTC
TRBV6-6,-,TRBJ2-3,-,CASSTGTDTQYF,TGTGCCAGCAGTACGGGCACAGATACGCAGTATTTT
TRBV7-3,-,TRBJ2-3,-,CASSLGGGLGYTQYF,TGTGCCAGCAGCTTAGGGGGGGGCCTCGGGTATACGCAGTATTTT
TRBV7-9,-,TRBJ1-1,TRBD1,CASSTDRGGNTEAFF,TGTGCCAGCAGCACAGACAGGGGTGGGAACACTGAAGCTTTCTTT
TRBV5-5,once,TRBJ2-3,TRBD1,CASSLAGTGTDTQYF,TGTGCCAGCAGCTTGGCCGGGACAGGGACAGATACGCAGTATTTT
TRBV7-8,-,TRBJ1-5,-,CASSLVFSQGSQPQHF,TGTGCCAGCAGCTTAGTATTTTCCCAGGGCTCACAGCCCCAGCATTTT
TRBV6-1,once,TRBJ2-7,TRBD2,CASRTSGADEQYF,TGTGCCAGCAGGACTAGCGGGGCCGACGAGCAGTACTTC
TRBV6-6,-,TRBJ1-1,-,CASSYGTSEAFF,TGTGCCAGCAGTTACGGGACTTCCGAAGCTTTCTTT
TRBV28,-,TRBJ1-1,-,CASSLTRKNTEAFF,TGTGCCAGCAGTTTGACAAGGAAGAACACTGAAGCTTTCTTT
TRBV18,-,TRBJ2-1,TRBD1,CASSPMGQTSSYNEQFF,TGTGCCAGCTCACCAATGGGACAGACGAGCTCCTACAATGAGCAGTTCTTC
TRBV7-9,-,TRBJ1-1,TRBD1,CASSPPPGQHDAEAFF,TGTGCCAGCAGCCCACCTCCGGGACAGCACGACGCTGAAGCTTTCTTT
TRBV11-2,-,TRBJ1-6,-,CASSQQGGGSPLHF,TGTGCCAGCAGCCAACAGGGTGGAGGTTCACCCCTCCACTTT
TRBV5-1,-,TRBJ1-1,-,CASSLGGQNTEAFF,TGCGCCAGCAGCTTGGGAGGGCAGAACACTGAAGCTTTCTTT
TRBV7-9,-,TRBJ1-1,-,CASRQPEGNSRGGYTEAFF,TGTGCCAGCAGACAACCCGAGGGGAACAGCCGCGGGGGGTACACTGAAGCTTTCTTT